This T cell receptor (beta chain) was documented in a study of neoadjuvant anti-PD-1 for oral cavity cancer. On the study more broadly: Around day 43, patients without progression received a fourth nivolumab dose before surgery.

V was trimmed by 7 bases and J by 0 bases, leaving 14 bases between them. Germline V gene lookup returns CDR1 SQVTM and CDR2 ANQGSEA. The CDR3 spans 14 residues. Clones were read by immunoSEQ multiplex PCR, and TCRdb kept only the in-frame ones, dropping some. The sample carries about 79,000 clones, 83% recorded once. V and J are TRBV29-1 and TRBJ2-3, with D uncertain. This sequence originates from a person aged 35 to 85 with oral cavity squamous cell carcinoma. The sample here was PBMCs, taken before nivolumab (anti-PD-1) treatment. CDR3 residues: CSGDYADSTDTQYF. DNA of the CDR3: TGCAGCGGCGATTACGCTGATAGCACAGATACGCAGTATTTT.